These 18 T cell receptor beta chains were all obtained from the same sample, sequenced in a study of blood T cell repertoires in COVID-19. Generated by immunoSEQ multiplex PCR, the TCRdb table keeps only in-frame clones and is missing some. The profile shows more than 150,000 clones, roughly four fifths of them singletons. Sequencing used peripheral blood. The receptors were gathered from a woman aged 35 to 49 with acute or convalescent COVID-19.

The chain employs TRBV4-2 and TRBJ2-5; 11 bases are a match to TRBD2. Losses at the gene ends were 6 bases for V and 2 bases for J; bases not matched to a gene: 5. The CDR3 is 15 residues long. The germline V gene encodes CDR1 LGHNA and CDR2 YNFKEQ. DNA for the CDR3: TGTGCCAGCAGTAGAGGGACTAGCGGACAAGAGACCCAGTACTTC. This gives the protein CASSRGTSGQETQYF.

The chain has TRBV27 and TRBJ1-3, with D tentatively TRBD1 (5 bases). The CDR3 is 16 residues long. Trimming took off 6 bases at V and 0 bases at J, with 15 bases between the two ends. Germline CDR1 is MNHEY and CDR2 is SMNVEV (reference sequence). The CDR3: CASRTTGLSSGNTIYF. In nucleotides, the CDR3 is TGTGCCAGCAGAACTACAGGCTTAAGCTCTGGAAACACCATATATTTT.

The chain is built from TRBV27 and TRBJ2-7, with a weak D call TRBD2 (6 bases). The length of the CDR3 is 19 residues. The V gene's germline CDR1 is MNHEY and CDR2 SMNVEV (reference sequence). Trimming shortened V by 7 bases and J by 5 bases, and 33 bases separated the two germline ends. The CDR3 loop reads CASISRLGIAGGGTHEQYF. CDR3 DNA sequence: TGTGCCAGCATCTCTCGACTGGGAATAGCTGGGGGAGGAACCCACGAGCAGTACTTC.

This chain connects TRBV18 to TRBJ2-6; a possible D gene is TRBD2 (5 bases). The CDR3 sequence is 17 residues long. Deletions cut 0 bases from V and 2 bases from J, with 11 bases between. Per germline, CDR1 KGHSH and CDR2 LQKENI. The CDR3, as DNA: TGTGCCAGCTCACCACCGTTCGGGATTACTGGGGCCAACGTCCTGACTTTC. Its protein product is CASSPPFGITGANVLTF.

The rearrangement joins TRBV28 to TRBJ2-1; TRBD2 is a possible D gene (6 bases). CDR3 length: 14 residues. Germline CDR1 and CDR2: MDHEN and SYDVKM. V was clipped by 5 bases and J by 14 bases, with 22 bases between them. Here the CDR3 DNA reads TGTGCCAGCAGTCCTTCGACGACGGGACTGACAAAGTTCTTC. This gives the protein CASSPSTTGLTKFF.

This clone was seen only once. This chain connects TRBV3-1 (or the pseudogene TRBV3-2) to TRBJ2-1, with TRBD2 identical over 16 bases. CDR3 length: 16 amino acids. The trim removed 4 bases at V and 9 bases at J, leaving 6 bases unmatched. Germline V gene data show CDR1 as LGHDT and CDR2 as YNNKEL (reference sequence). In DNA, the CDR3 is TGTGCCAGCAGCCTACCCGGGACTAGCGGGAGGGTTGAGCAGTTCTTC. Its translation is CASSLPGTSGRVEQFF.

This chain joins TRBV5-1 and TRBJ1-2; 9 positions agree with TRBD1. The CDR3 length is 13 residues. CDR1 is SGHRS and CDR2 is YFSETQ in the germline V gene. V shed 4 bases, J shed 8 bases, and the junction held 6 bases outside the gene matches. The DNA of the CDR3 is TGCGCCAGCAGCCCGGACAGGGGAGACGGCTACACCTTC. Protein product: CASSPDRGDGYTF.

The rearrangement uses TRBV30 and TRBJ1-6, with D unresolved. The CDR3 spans 14 residues. Germline CDR1 and CDR2: GTSNPN and SVGIG (reference sequence). Trimming cost V 4 bases and J 0 bases, with 7 bases left between them. The CDR3 sequence is CAWNRDSYNSPLHF. For the CDR3, the DNA is TGTGCCTGGAACCGGGACTCCTATAATTCACCCCTCCACTTT. Based on the CDR3 plus reference TRBV30 and TRBJ1-6, the full variable domain is SQTIHQWPATLVQPVGSPLSLECTVEGTSNPNLYWYRQAAGRGLQLLFYSVGIGQISSEVPQNLSASRPQDRQFILSSKKLLLSDSGFYLCAWNRDSYNSPLHFGNGTRLTVT.

The rearrangement uses TRBV5-1 and TRBJ2-5; 10 bases are a match to TRBD2. Unmatched junction bases numbered 7, after V lost 0 bases and J lost 8 bases. The CDR3 runs 15 residues. CDR1 and CDR2 from the germline V gene are SGHRS and YFSETQ. The CDR3 loop reads CASSLAPSGSQTQYF. CDR3 bases: TGCGCCAGCAGCTTGGCCCCTAGCGGGAGCCAAACCCAGTACTTC.

This chain connects TRBV7-9 to TRBJ2-2; 7 bases agree with TRBD2. Germline lookup yields CDR1 SEHNR and CDR2 FQNEAQ (reference sequence). The CDR3 has 19 amino acids. J gave up 3 bases and V 3 bases, and 16 bases lay outside the gene matches. CDR3 DNA: TGTGCCAGCAGCTTTTTCCGGGACTATCCCCTCCCCCACACCGGGGAGCTGTTTTTT. Its protein product is CASSFFRDYPLPHTGELFF.

This sequence joins TRBV27 and TRBJ2-1; D possibly corresponds to TRBD2 (6 bases). The CDR3 has 15 amino acids. V lost 3 bases and J 3 bases, leaving 12 bases between the germline ends. Germline loops: CDR1 MNHEY, CDR2 SMNVEV (reference sequence). The DNA of the CDR3 is TGTGCCAGCAGTTTCGGAGGGAGTCGCTACAATGAGCAGTTCTTC. Translated, it gives CASSFGGSRYNEQFF.

This sequence joins TRBV29-1 and TRBJ2-7, with D possibly TRBD2 on 5 matching bases. V dropped 4 bases and J dropped 1 base, with 23 bases sitting between them. Germline CDR1 SQVTM, CDR2 ANQGSEA. The CDR3 has 17 amino acids. This chain's CDR3 is CSVGGSLVGAPSYEQYF. The CDR3 DNA reads TGCAGCGTTGGAGGGTCCTTGGTAGGCGCACCGTCCTACGAGCAGTACTTC.

This chain connects TRBV7-2 to TRBJ1-2; weak D call: TRBD1 (5 bases). The germline V and J ends were trimmed by 5 bases and 0 bases, with 13 bases remaining between them. Germline V gene sequence: CDR1 SGHTA, CDR2 FQGNSA. The CDR3 totals 15 residues. For the CDR3, the DNA is TGTGCCAGCAGCCCGGGGGGGGACTCTAACTATGGCTACACCTTC. This codes for CASSPGGDSNYGYTF.

Turning to this clone: At one end, the junction sequence differs from germline, possibly due to a read error. The chain uses TRBV7-7 and TRBJ1-5; 7 bases line up with TRBD1. The length of the CDR3 is 20 residues. In germline, CDR1 is SSHAT, CDR2 FNYEAQ (reference sequence). Written as DNA, the CDR3 is TGTGCTAGCAGCTTAGCCGGGTTAGAGACAGGGCCCATGGGTAATCAGCCCCAGCATTTT. This translates into CASSLAGLETGPMGNQPQHF.

The chain uses TRBV18 and TRBJ1-3, with 7 bases aligning to TRBD1. Germline-derived CDR1 and CDR2 are KGHSH and LQKENI. The V gene end was trimmed by 3 bases and the J gene end by 0 bases; junction bases not matched to a gene: 8. The CDR3 covers 17 residues. The DNA of the CDR3 is TGTGCCAGCTCACCGAGACAGGGCCAAAACTCTGGAAACACCATATATTTT. Its translation is CASSPRQGQNSGNTIYF.

The chain has TRBV2 and TRBJ1-6, with 8 nucleotides matching TRBD1. The germline CDR1 and CDR2 sequences are SNHLY and FYNNEI. The CDR3 is 15 amino acids. After removal of 9 bases from V and 8 bases from J, the junction contained 12 bases not matched to a gene. CDR3 amino acids: CARDHGQGYDSPLHF. CDR3 in DNA: TGTGCCAGGGACCACGGACAGGGCTACGATTCACCCCTCCACTTT.

The chain combines TRBV24-1 with TRBJ2-7; D is unclear. The CDR3 has 13 amino acids. Trimming removed 3 bases from V and 2 bases from J, with 7 bases in between. Looked up from germline, CDR1 is KGHDR and CDR2 is SFDVKD. This CDR3 is CATSDAGTYEQYF. The CDR3 DNA sequence: TGTGCCACCAGTGATGCCGGTACCTACGAGCAGTACTTC.

The chain has TRBV3-1 (or the pseudogene TRBV3-2) and TRBJ2-1; the D gene is possibly TRBD2 (5 bases). Germline CDR1 LGHDT, CDR2 YNNKEL (reference sequence). Trimming took off 2 bases at V and 6 bases at J, with 8 bases between the two ends. CDR3 length equals 13 residues. The CDR3 reads CASSQIEGNEQFF. The CDR3 coding sequence is TGTGCCAGCAGCCAAATCGAGGGCAATGAGCAGTTCTTC.